This T cell receptor (beta chain) comes out of a study of vaccination effects on CD4 cells after COVID-19 (dated by TCRdb to between 2020 and 2023). About the investigation overall: Each participant received two doses of an mRNA SARS-CoV-2 vaccine, either BNT162b2 or mRNA-1273. The full study included fewer than eleven COVID-19 convalescent patients and a few SARS-CoV-2-naive healthy vaccine recipients. The study compared SARS-CoV-2 spike-specific CD4+ TCR repertoires before and after mRNA vaccination in COVID-19 convalescent patients and infection-naive vaccine recipients. Pre-vaccine samples were collected from a couple of convalescent patients 16 days and one week before the first dose, corresponding to 142 and 148 days after COVID-19 diagnosis. Cultures from other donors in the study were sequenced with the Oncomine TCR Beta short-read assay on an Illumina iSeq 100. Study-wide conclusions, independent of this receptor: The study was limited by a small number of convalescent patients, and early post-infection timepoints were lacking. Clones induced by infection and clones induced by vaccination both contracted markedly at late timepoints after vaccination, which fits with T cell responses waning over time. In convalescent patients, the post-vaccine spike-reactive repertoire consisted mainly of new vaccine-induced clones, largely distinct from infection-induced clones.

Between the V and J ends, shortened by 6 bases and 4 bases respectively, the junction contains 15 bases. CDR1 and CDR2 (MNHEY, SMNVEV) derive from the germline V gene (reference sequence). From the cysteine up to the phenylalanine, the CDR3 has a length of 14 residues. CDR3 DNA only is kept here, 42 bases in frame from base 1. In the ViraFEST assay, PBMC were stimulated with viral peptide pools, and TCR sequencing was then used to find antigen-specific CD4+ T cell clonotypes based on their expansion. After about 9 days of culture, CD4+ T cells were isolated with the EasySep CD4+ T cell isolation kit. PCR-confirmed SARS-CoV-2 infection had occurred in convalescent patients between March and December 2020, before the Alpha, Beta and Delta variants emerged in the United States. A few million PBMC per well were cultured in IMDM with about 4.8% human AB serum, 10 IU/ml IL-2 and gentamicin, plus 10 ug/ml peptides. An HIV-1 Nef peptide pool was used as the negative control culture condition. On days 3 and 7, half of the culture medium was replaced with fresh IL-2-containing medium. Unless otherwise noted, each peptide stimulation condition was cultured in triplicate wells. PBMC were separated from whole blood using Ficoll-Paque Plus gradient centrifugation and were then either cryopreserved at -140C or used fresh. Genomic DNA was extracted from cultured CD4+ T cells with the QIAamp micro DNA kit.

There are a few counts of this clone. The antigen it binds to is not known. Per-base quality was not reported, and no clone a single base away is much larger than it. Library prep was done by the immunoSEQ multiplex PCR assay. DNA from the CD4+ T cells that had been cultured and isolated underwent TCR beta CDR3 sequencing. The original pipeline was this. Non-productive TCR sequences were removed and reads were trimmed to the CDR3 region, keeping CDR3s of at least 7 amino acids. The MANAFEST web app was used to pick out antigen-specific clonotypes by comparing their expansion in peptide wells with that in reference cultures. Positive clones required FDR<0.05 expansion versus reference and all other wells, odds ratio above 5, and frequency above 0.1% in two replicate wells. Clonotypes significantly expanded in SARS-CoV-2 spike wells and in at least one common cold coronavirus spike condition were defined as cross-reactive. Using the stringdist R package, CDR3 similarity was measured by Levenshtein distance, and unrooted trees were constructed with ape in R 3.6.1. Imported from immuneACCESS, the table was reduced by TCRdb to in-frame sequences with V and J called. These copies leave out some clones; in studies compared against another copy, an unresolved V gene accounts for under half, and the cause of the remainder is not known. V, J and clone size derive from that table, while D and trimming were established from the DNA sequence. This sample comprises under 60,000 clones, around 76% of them detected only once. Around 5.5% of the sample comes from the top ten.

The chain couples TRBV27 to TRBJ1-2, with no confidently assigned D gene. The sample consisted of CD4+ T cells from PBMCs cultured with HIV peptides, taken before COVID-19 vaccination. Interpreted using the paper, the cell subset or site label stands for: HIV-1 Nef peptide pool negative control/reference culture. This clonotype was obtained from a human donor who had a prior SARS-CoV-2 infection. The sequence in DNA is TGTGCCAGCAGACGCAGGAGTGGAGGCTATGGCTACACCTTC. Its protein is CASRRRSGGYGYTF.